The clone carrying this TCR beta chain appeared a few times. Antigen: not known. This sample is drawn from a study of T cell repertoires in cytomegalovirus infection. TCRdb reprocessed the reads via MiXCR and lists one record per CDR3 protein. In the table there are about 83,000 distinct CDR3 sequences, 20% to 30% of which are singletons. The sample consisted of CD8+ T cells from cultured PBMCs, taken from culture after CMV antigen stimulation. The source of this sequence is a human donor in good health (CMV status not recorded). Some clones in this sample may be carry-over from other donors' samples.

Written as DNA, the CDR3 is TGTGCCAGCAGCTTTACGGGAGGTTTGGATGAGCAGTTCTTC. It encodes CASSFTGGLDEQFF. The chain has TRBV11-2 and TRBJ2-1; 7 bases map to TRBD2. The CDR3 length is 14 residues. Germline V CDR1 and CDR2: SGHAT, FQNNGV. The ends lost 3 bases at V and 8 bases at J; junction bases unmatched: 7. The whole variable domain, filled in from reference TRBV11-2 and TRBJ2-1, reads EAGVAQSPRYKIIEKRQSVAFWCNPISGHATLYWYQQILGQGPKLLIQFQNNGVVDDSQLPKDRFSAERLKGVDSTLKIQPAKLEDSAVYLCASSFTGGLDEQFFGPGTRLTVL.